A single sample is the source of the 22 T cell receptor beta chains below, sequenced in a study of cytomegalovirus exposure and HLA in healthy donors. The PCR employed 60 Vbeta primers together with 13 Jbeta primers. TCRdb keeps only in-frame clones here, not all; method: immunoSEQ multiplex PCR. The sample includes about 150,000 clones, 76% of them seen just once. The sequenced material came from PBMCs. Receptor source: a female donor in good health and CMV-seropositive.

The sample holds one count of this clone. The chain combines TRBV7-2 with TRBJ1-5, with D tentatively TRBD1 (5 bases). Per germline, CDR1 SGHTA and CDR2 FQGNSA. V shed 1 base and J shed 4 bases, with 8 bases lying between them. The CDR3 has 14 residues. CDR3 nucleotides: TGTGCCAGCAGCTTAGGTCAGGGAAATCAGCCCCAGCATTTT. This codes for CASSLGQGNQPQHF.

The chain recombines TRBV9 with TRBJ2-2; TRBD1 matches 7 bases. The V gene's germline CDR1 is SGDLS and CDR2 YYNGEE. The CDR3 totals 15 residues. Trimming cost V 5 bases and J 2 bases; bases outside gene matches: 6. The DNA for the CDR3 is TGTGCCAGCAGTGCCCGGGACAGAAACACCGGGGAGCTGTTTTTT. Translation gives CASSARDRNTGELFF.

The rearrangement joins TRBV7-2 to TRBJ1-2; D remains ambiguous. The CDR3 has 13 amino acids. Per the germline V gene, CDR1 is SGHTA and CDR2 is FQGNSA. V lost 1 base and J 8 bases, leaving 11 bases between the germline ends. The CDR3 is CASSLERARGYTF. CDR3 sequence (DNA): TGTGCCAGCAGCTTAGAGCGGGCGAGGGGCTACACCTTC.

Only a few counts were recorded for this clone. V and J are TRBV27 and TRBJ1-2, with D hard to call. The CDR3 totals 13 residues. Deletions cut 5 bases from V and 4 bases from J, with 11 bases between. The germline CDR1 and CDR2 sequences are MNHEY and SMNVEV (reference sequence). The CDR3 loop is CASSVGGSYGYTF. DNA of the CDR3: TGTGCCAGCAGTGTAGGCGGTAGCTATGGCTACACCTTC.

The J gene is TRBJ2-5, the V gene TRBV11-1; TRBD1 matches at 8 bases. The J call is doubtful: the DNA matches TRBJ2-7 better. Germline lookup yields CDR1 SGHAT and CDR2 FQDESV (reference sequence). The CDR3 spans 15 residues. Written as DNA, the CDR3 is TGTGCCAGCAGCTACGGGACAGGAGGGGCCTACGAGCAGTACTTC. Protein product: CASSYGTGGAYEQYF.

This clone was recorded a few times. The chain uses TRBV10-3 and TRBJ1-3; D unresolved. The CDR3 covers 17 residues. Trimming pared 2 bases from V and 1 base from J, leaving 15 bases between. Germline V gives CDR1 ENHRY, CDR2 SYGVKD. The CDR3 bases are TGTGCCATCAGTGAGCTATCAACACAGTTTTCTGGAAACACCATATATTTT. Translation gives CAISELSTQFSGNTIYF.

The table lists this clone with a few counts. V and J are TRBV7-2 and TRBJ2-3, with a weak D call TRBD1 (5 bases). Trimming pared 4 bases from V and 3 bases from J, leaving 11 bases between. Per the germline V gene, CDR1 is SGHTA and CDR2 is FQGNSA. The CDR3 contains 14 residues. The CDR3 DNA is TGTGCCAGCAGCTCCGCCTACAGGACAGATACGCAGTATTTT. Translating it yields CASSSAYRTDTQYF.

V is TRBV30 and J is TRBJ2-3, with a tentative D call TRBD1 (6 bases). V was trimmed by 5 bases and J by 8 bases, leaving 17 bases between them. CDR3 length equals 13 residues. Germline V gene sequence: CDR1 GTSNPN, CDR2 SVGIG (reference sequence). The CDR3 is CAWGPGHSGTQYF. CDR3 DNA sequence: TGTGCCTGGGGCCCGGGACATTCAGGTACGCAGTATTTT.

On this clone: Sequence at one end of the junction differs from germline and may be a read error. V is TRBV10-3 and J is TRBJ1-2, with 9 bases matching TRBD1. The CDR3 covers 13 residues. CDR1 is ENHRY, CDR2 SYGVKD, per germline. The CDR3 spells CAISPGTGFGYPF. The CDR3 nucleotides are TGTGCCATCAGTCCCGGGACAGGGTTTGGCTACCCCTTC.

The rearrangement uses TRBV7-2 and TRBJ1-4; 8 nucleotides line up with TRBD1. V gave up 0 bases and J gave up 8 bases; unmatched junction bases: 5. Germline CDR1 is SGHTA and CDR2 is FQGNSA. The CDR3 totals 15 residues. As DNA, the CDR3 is TGTGCCAGCAGCTTAGCGACAGGGGCGGGCGAAAAACTGTTTTTT. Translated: CASSLATGAGEKLFF. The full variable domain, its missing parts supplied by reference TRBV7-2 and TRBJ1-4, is GAGVSQSPSNKVTEKGKDVELRCDPISGHTALYWYRQSLGQGLEFLIYFQGNSAPDKSGLPSDRFSAERTGGSVSTLTIQRTQQEDSAVYLCASSLATGAGEKLFFGSGTQLSVL.

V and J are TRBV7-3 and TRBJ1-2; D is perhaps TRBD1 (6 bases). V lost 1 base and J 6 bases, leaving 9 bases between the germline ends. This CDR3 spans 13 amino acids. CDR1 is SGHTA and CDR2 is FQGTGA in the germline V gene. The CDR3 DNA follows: TGTGCCAGCAGCTTAAACAGGGACCATGGCTACACCTTC. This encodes CASSLNRDHGYTF.

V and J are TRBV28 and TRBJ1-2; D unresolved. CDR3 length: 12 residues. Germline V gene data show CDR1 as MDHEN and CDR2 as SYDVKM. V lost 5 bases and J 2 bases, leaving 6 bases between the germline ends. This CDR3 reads CASSHLNYGYTF. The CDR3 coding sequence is TGTGCCAGCAGTCACTTAAACTATGGCTACACCTTC.

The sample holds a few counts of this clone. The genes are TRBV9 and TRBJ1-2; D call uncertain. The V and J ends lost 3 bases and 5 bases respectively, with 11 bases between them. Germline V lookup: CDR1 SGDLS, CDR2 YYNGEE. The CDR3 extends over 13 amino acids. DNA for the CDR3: TGTGCCAGCAGCGCCGGGATACTATATGGCTACACCTTC. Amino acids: CASSAGILYGYTF.

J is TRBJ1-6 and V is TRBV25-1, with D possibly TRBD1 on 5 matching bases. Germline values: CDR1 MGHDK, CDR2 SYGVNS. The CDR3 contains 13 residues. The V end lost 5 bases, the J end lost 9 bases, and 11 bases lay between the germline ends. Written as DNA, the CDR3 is TGTGCCAGCAGTACACCAGGGTTTTCACCCCTCCACTTT. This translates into CASSTPGFSPLHF. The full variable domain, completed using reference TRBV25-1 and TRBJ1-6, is EADIYQTPRYLVIGTGKKITLECSQTMGHDKMYWYQQDPGMELHLIHYSYGVNSTEKGDLSSESTVSRIRTEHFPLTLESARPSHTSQYLCASSTPGFSPLHFGNGTRLTVT.

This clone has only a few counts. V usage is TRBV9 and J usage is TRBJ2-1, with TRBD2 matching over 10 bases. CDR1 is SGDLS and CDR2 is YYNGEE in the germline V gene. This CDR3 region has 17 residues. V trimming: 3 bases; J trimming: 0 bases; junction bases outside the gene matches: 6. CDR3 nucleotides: TGTGCCAGCAGCGCCCCGAAGCGGGAGGGCTCCTACAATGAGCAGTTCTTC. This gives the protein CASSAPKREGSYNEQFF.

The CDR3 sequence is CASSQTASNTEAFF. The CDR3 DNA sequence: TGTGCCAGCTCCCAGACAGCCAGTAACACTGAAGCTTTCTTT. This chain links TRBV18 with TRBJ1-1, with D tentatively TRBD1 (5 bases). This CDR3 has 14 residues. Germline CDR1 and CDR2: KGHSH and LQKENI. The V end lost 6 bases, the J end lost 2 bases, and 13 bases lay between the germline ends.

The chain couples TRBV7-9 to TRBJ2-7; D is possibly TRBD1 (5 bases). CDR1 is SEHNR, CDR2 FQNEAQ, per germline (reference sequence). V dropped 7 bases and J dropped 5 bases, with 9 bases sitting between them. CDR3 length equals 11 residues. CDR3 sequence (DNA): TGTGCCAGCACGTCACAGGACGAGCAGTACTTC. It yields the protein CASTSQDEQYF.

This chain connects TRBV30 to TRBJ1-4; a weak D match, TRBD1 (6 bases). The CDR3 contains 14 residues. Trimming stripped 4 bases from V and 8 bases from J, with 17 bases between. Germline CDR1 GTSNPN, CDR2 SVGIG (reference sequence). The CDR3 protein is CAWTNPGGAEKLFF. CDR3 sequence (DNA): TGTGCCTGGACCAACCCGGGGGGGGCGGAAAAACTGTTTTTT.

This CDR3 reads CSVRTYPLGAGETQYF. In DNA form, the CDR3 reads TGCAGCGTCCGCACCTATCCCCTGGGGGCTGGAGAGACCCAGTACTTC. This chain connects TRBV29-1 to TRBJ2-5, with a possible D match to TRBD1 (6 bases). Trimming pared 6 bases from V and 4 bases from J, leaving 24 bases between. Germline V gene sequence: CDR1 SQVTM, CDR2 ANQGSEA. CDR3 length: 16 residues.

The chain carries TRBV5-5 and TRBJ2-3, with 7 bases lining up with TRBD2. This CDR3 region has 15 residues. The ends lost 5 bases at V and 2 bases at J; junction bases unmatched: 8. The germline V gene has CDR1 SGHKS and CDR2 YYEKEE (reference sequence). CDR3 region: CASRGRLALTDTQYF. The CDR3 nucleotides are TGTGCCAGCAGGGGCCGACTAGCTCTCACAGATACGCAGTATTTT.

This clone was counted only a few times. CDR3: CASSQNPGQNNYGYTF. In DNA form, the CDR3 reads TGTGCCAGCAGTCAAAATCCGGGACAGAATAACTATGGCTACACCTTC. The V gene is TRBV27, the J gene TRBJ1-2; 7 bases align to TRBD1. There are 16 residues in the CDR3. CDR1 and CDR2 from the germline V gene are MNHEY and SMNVEV (reference sequence). V trimming: 5 bases; J trimming: 1 base; junction bases outside the gene matches: 10.

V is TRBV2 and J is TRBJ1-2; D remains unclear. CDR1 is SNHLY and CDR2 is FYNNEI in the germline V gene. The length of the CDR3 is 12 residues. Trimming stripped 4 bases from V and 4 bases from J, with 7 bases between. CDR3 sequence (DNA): TGTGCCAGCAGTGTACGGTTCTATGGCTACACCTTC. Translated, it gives CASSVRFYGYTF.